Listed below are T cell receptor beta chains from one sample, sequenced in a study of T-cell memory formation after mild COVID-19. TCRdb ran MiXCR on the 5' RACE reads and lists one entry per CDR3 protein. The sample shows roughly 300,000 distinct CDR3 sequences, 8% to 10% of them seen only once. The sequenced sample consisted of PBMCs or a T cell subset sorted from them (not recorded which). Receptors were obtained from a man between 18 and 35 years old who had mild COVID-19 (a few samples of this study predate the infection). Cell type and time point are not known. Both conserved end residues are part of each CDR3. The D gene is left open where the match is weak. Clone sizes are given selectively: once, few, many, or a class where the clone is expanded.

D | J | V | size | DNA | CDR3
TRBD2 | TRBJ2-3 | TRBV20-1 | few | TGCAGTGCTAGAGCTTCCGGGACTAGCGGGGGAAGCACAGATACGCAGTATTTT | CSARASGTSGGSTDTQYF
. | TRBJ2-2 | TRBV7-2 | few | TGTGCCAGCAGAGAACGGTACCGGGAGCTGTTTTTT | CASRERYRELFF
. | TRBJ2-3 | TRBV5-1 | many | TGCGCCAGCAGCTTGGTTCTAGCCCCTAGCACAGATACGCAGTATTTT | CASSLVLAPSTDTQYF
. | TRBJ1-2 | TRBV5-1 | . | TGCGCCAGCAGCCCAGGGTCCGCATGGGGCTACACCTTC | CASSPGSAWGYTF
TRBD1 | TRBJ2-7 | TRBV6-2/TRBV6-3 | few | TGTGCCAGCAGAGCCGGGACAGGGTATAATCTCGTCGGGCAGTACTTC | CASRAGTGYNLVGQYF
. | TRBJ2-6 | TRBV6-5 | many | TGTGCCAGCAGTTACTTTGCGGCAGGCTCTGGGGCCAACGTCCTGACTTTC | CASSYFAAGSGANVLTF
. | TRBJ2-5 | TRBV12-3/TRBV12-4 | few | TGTGCCAGCAGTGCCGCTTCTTTCCAAGAGACCCAGTACTTC | CASSAASFQETQYF
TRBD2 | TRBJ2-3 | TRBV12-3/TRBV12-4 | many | TGTGCCAGCAGTTTACGGGGGAGGGGCACAGATACGCAGTATTTT | CASSLRGRGTDTQYF
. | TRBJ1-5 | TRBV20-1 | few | TGCAGTGCTAGAGATGGCAGGGTCAATAGACGCAATCAGCCCCAGCATTTT | CSARDGRVNRRNQPQHF
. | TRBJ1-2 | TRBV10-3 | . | TGTGCCATCAGTGAGTCGGGAAGGGACGGCTACACCTTC | CAISESGRDGYTF
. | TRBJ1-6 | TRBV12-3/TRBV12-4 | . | TGTGCCAGCAGTTTAGAGGGGAGTAATTCACCCCTCCACTTT | CASSLEGSNSPLHF
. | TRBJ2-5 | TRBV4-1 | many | TGCGCCAGCAGCCAAGTTCCAGGGAGAGAGACCCAGTACTTC | CASSQVPGRETQYF
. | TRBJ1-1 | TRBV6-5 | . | TGTGCCAGCAGTTACTCGAATTGGGCTGAAGCTTTCTTT | CASSYSNWAEAFF
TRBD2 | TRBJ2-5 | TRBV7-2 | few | TGTGCCAGCAGCCCAAGGGGACTAGCGGGGGTAGAGACCCAGTACTTC | CASSPRGLAGVETQYF
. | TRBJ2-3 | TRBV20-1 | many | TGCAGTGCCTCAACCGCTGGGGATACGCAGTATTTT | CSASTAGDTQYF
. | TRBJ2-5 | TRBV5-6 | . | TGTGCCAGCAGCCGCCTAAAACAGGACGAGACCCAGTACTTC | CASSRLKQDETQYF
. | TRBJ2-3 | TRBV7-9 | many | TGTGCCAGCAGGGCGAAAAGGCAGGGGAATGCAGATACGCAGTATTTT | CASRAKRQGNADTQYF
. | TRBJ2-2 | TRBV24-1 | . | TGTGCCACCAGTGAACCGACAGGAATTGGCACCGGGGAGCTGTTTTTT | CATSEPTGIGTGELFF
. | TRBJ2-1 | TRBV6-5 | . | TGTGCCAGCACCAGACAGGGAGGCCCCTACAATGAGCAGTTCTTC | CASTRQGGPYNEQFF
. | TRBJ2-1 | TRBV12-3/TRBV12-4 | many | TGTGCCAGCAGTTTAACGGGAGAGCCGGAGCAGTTCTTC | CASSLTGEPEQFF
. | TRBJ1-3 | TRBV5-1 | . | TGCGCCAGCAGCTCGACAGAAATTTACTCTGGAAACACCATATATTTT | CASSSTEIYSGNTIYF
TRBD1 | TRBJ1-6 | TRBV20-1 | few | TGCAGTGCTAGAGCATGGGGAATTAAATCCGGGACAGGTCGTAATTCACCCCTCCACTTT | CSARAWGIKSGTGRNSPLHF
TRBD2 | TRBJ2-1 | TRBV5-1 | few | TGCGCCAGCAGCTTGGAGCGGGGCTACGAGCAGTTCTTC | CASSLERGYEQFF
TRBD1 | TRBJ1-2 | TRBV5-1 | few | TGCGCCAGCAGCTTGGGCGACAGGGACTATGGCTACACCTTC | CASSLGDRDYGYTF
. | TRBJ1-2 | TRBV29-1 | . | TGCAGCGTTGTAGGGGGGGTACACTATGGCTACACCTTC | CSVVGGVHYGYTF
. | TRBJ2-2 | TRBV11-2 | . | TGTGCCAGCAGCCCCCGGGCGCACGCGAACACCGGGGAGCTGTTTTTT | CASSPRAHANTGELFF
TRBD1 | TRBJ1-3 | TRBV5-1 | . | TGCGCCAGCAGCCTAACCCCGGGGACAGGAGGGACCATATATTTT | CASSLTPGTGGTIYF
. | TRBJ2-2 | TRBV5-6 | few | TGTGCCAGCAGCCCCGGGGCGGCGAACACCGGGGAGCTGTTTTTT | CASSPGAANTGELFF
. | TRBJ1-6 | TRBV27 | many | TGTGCCAGCAGTTTAGTTTGGGATTCACCCCTCCACTTT | CASSLVWDSPLHF
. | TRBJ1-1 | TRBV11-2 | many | TGTGCCAGCAGCTTAGTGACAGGGAACACTGAAGCTTTCTTT | CASSLVTGNTEAFF
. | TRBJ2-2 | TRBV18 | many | TGTGCCAGCTCAGACACCGGGGAGCTGTTTTTT | CASSDTGELFF
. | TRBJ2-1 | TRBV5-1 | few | TGCGCCAGCAGCTCCGGGGAAAACTCCTACAATGAGCAGTTCTTC | CASSSGENSYNEQFF
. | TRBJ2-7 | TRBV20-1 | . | TGCAGTGCTAGAGACACAGGACAGTCCTACGAGCAGTACTTC | CSARDTGQSYEQYF
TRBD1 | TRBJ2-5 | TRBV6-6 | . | TGTGCCAGCAGTACCCCGGGACAGCAAGAGACCCAGTACTTC | CASSTPGQQETQYF
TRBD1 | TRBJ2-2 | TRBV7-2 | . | TGTGCCAGCAGCTTATCTCGGACAGGGGTGGACACCGGGGAGCTGTTTTTT | CASSLSRTGVDTGELFF
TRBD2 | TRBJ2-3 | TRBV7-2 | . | TGTGCCAGCAGCCCTCAACTAGCGGGGGCTATCACCAACCGCACAGATACGCAGTATTTT | CASSPQLAGAITNRTDTQYF
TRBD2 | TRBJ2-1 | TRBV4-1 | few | TGCGCCAGCAGCCAATGGGGGGGAGCAAACAATGAGCAGTTCTTC | CASSQWGGANNEQFF
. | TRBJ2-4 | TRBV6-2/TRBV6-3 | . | TGTGCCAGCAGCCCTGACCCCTCAGCCAAAAACATTCAGTACTTC | CASSPDPSAKNIQYF
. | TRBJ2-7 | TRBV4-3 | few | TGCGCCAGCAGCCAAGATCTGGCTGACGCTGCCTACGAGCAGTACTTC | CASSQDLADAAYEQYF
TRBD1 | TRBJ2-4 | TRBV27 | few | TGTGCCAGCAGACCGCATTTCTCAGGGGGCATTCAGTACTTC | CASRPHFSGGIQYF